These 18 T cell receptor beta chains were all obtained from the same sample, sequenced in a study of T cell responses to AZD1222 COVID-19 vaccine. TCRdb keeps only in-frame clones here, not all; method: immunoSEQ multiplex PCR. The table includes roughly 150,000 clones, over 85% detected once. The material sequenced was peripheral blood, taken on day 0 of AZD1222 vaccination. These receptors all stem from an adult in good health.

This clone was observed a single time. The chain employs TRBV11-2 and TRBJ1-1, with unresolved D. The CDR3 is 14 amino acids. Germline V CDR1 and CDR2: SGHAT, FQNNGV. V was pared by 1 base and J by 1 base, with 7 bases between. The CDR3, as DNA: TGTGCCAGCAGCTTAGGGCCGGAGAACACTGAAGCTTTCTTT. Translating it yields CASSLGPENTEAFF.

This rearrangement joins TRBV2 to TRBJ1-5; 7 nucleotides agree with TRBD1. Per germline, CDR1 SNHLY and CDR2 FYNNEI. This CDR3 comprises 14 residues. V lost 6 bases, J lost 6 bases, and 8 bases stayed unmatched. CDR3 protein: CASRLTGIGQPQHF. The DNA for the CDR3 is TGTGCCAGCAGGTTGACAGGGATAGGTCAGCCCCAGCATTTT.

The genes are TRBV27 and TRBJ1-1; tentative D call: TRBD1 (5 bases). Germline values: CDR1 MNHEY, CDR2 SMNVEV (reference sequence). Trimming took 6 bases from V and 3 from J, leaving 14 bases between them. The CDR3 totals 14 residues. CDR3 loop: CASRLQVADTEAFF. Written as DNA, the CDR3 is TGTGCCAGCAGACTACAGGTCGCGGACACTGAAGCTTTCTTT.

This clone was seen once. The chain has TRBV6-5 and TRBJ1-6; 7 bases are a match to TRBD1. Trimming at V came to 2 bases and at J to 4 bases, leaving 5 bases not matched to a gene. The CDR3 totals 16 residues. Germline values: CDR1 MNHEY, CDR2 SVGAGI. CDR3 in DNA: TGTGCCAGCAGTTACCCTCCGGGACAGTATAATTCACCCCTCCACTTT. This codes for CASSYPPGQYNSPLHF.

The J gene is TRBJ2-7, the V gene TRBV4-1, with 7 bases aligning to TRBD2. The CDR3 is 16 amino acids. V lost 2 bases, J lost 2 bases, and 9 bases stayed unmatched. Germline values: CDR1 MGHRA, CDR2 YSYEKL. This CDR3 reads CASSQPGLAAAYEQYF. CDR3 nucleotide sequence: TGCGCCAGCAGCCAACCCGGGCTAGCGGCCGCCTACGAGCAGTACTTC.

This chain joins TRBV30 and TRBJ1-5; D call uncertain. Germline V gene data show CDR1 as GTSNPN and CDR2 as SVGIG (reference sequence). The CDR3 consists of 13 residues. The V and J ends lost 0 bases and 4 bases respectively, with 7 bases between them. The CDR3 region is CAWSVQSNQPQHF. The CDR3 bases are TGTGCCTGGAGTGTACAGAGTAATCAGCCCCAGCATTTT.

The chain recombines TRBV7-2 with TRBJ2-7; possibly TRBD2 for D (5 bases). V was cut by 0 bases and J by 5 bases, with 8 bases left in between. The CDR3 length is 13 residues. Germline V gene sequence: CDR1 SGHTA, CDR2 FQGNSA. This chain's CDR3 is CASSLARVDEQYF. The CDR3 coding sequence is TGTGCCAGCAGCTTAGCGCGGGTCGACGAGCAGTACTTC.

The chain joins TRBV11-2 to TRBJ2-1, with TRBD1 matching 7 bases. Germline lookup yields CDR1 SGHAT and CDR2 FQNNGV. The CDR3 runs to 15 residues. V trimming: 5 bases; J trimming: 8 bases; junction bases outside the gene matches: 12. The CDR3 protein is CASSLNRGSNHEQFF. The CDR3 DNA reads TGTGCCAGCAGCCTCAACAGGGGCTCTAACCATGAGCAGTTCTTC.

CDR3 protein: CSVGVAGGPQHF. Written as DNA, the CDR3 is TGCAGCGTTGGGGTTGCAGGAGGGCCCCAGCATTTT. The J gene is TRBJ1-5, the V gene TRBV29-1; D is uncertain. The CDR3 sequence is 12 residues long. Deletions cut 4 bases from V and 9 bases from J, with 13 bases between. From germline, CDR1 is SQVTM and CDR2 ANQGSEA.

This clone was seen only once. The V call is TRBV24-1, the J call TRBJ1-5; TRBD1 agrees at 7 bases. The germline gives CDR1 KGHDR, CDR2 SFDVKD. The trim removed 6 bases at V and 1 base at J, leaving 2 bases unmatched. The CDR3 spans 14 residues. The CDR3 coding sequence is TGTGCCACCAGTCCGACAGGGAGCAATCAGCCCCAGCATTTT. Its translation: CATSPTGSNQPQHF.

The chain combines TRBV6-5 with TRBJ1-2; 9 bases align to TRBD1. Germline V gives CDR1 MNHEY, CDR2 SVGAGI. The CDR3 totals 12 residues. J was trimmed by 10 bases and V by 10 bases; bases with no gene match: 10. Here the CDR3 DNA reads TGTGCCACCAATGGACAGGGGACTGTCTACACCTTC. As protein: CATNGQGTVYTF.

The chain uses TRBV7-9 and TRBJ2-5; 7 nucleotides line up with TRBD2. V trimming: 0 bases; J trimming: 4 bases; junction bases outside the gene matches: 11. The germline V gene encodes CDR1 SEHNR and CDR2 FQNEAQ (reference sequence). This CDR3 has 17 residues. CDR3 residues: CASSLAGGGDRLETQYF. The CDR3 bases are TGTGCCAGCAGCTTAGCAGGCGGGGGAGATCGGTTAGAGACCCAGTACTTC.

The chain is built from TRBV19 and TRBJ2-1, with 7 bases fitting TRBD2. This CDR3 has 15 amino acids. V shed 2 bases and J 8 bases; nucleotides not matched to a gene: 9. Germline CDR1 and CDR2: LNHDA and SQIVND (reference sequence). The CDR3: CASSIKAGEDHEQFF. The CDR3 bases are TGTGCCAGTAGTATAAAGGCGGGAGAGGATCATGAGCAGTTCTTC.

This chain connects TRBV15 to TRBJ1-2; TRBD1 aligns across 7 bases. The V gene end was trimmed by 0 bases and the J gene end by 1 base; junction bases not matched to a gene: 5. Germline V gene lookup returns CDR1 LNHNV and CDR2 YYDKDF (reference sequence). This CDR3 contains 16 residues. CDR3 residues: CATSRERTGHNYGYTF. Written as DNA, the CDR3 is TGTGCCACCAGCAGAGAGCGGACAGGCCATAACTATGGCTACACCTTC. The full variable domain, completed using reference TRBV15 and TRBJ1-2, is DAMVIQNPRYQVTQFGKPVTLSCSQTLNHNVMYWYQQKSSQAPKLLFHYYDKDFNNEADTPDNFQSRRPNTSFCFLDIRSPGLGDTAMYLCATSRERTGHNYGYTFGSGTRLTVV.

The chain employs TRBV5-1 and TRBJ2-3; TRBD1 might be the D (5 bases). Germline assignment: CDR1 SGHRS and CDR2 YFSETQ. Trimming took 4 bases from V and 3 from J, leaving 9 bases between them. The CDR3 spans 13 residues. The CDR3 nucleotides are TGCGCCAGCAGCGACCAGGGTACAGATACGCAGTATTTT. This translates into CASSDQGTDTQYF. The variable domain in full, with the rest retrieved from reference TRBV5-1 and TRBJ2-3, is KAGVTQTPRYLIKTRGQQVTLSCSPISGHRSVSWYQQTPGQGLQFLFEYFSETQRNKGNFPGRFSGRQFSNSRSEMNVSTLELGDSALYLCASSDQGTDTQYFGPGTRLTVL.

The chain carries TRBV27 and TRBJ1-2; D is uncertain. In germline, CDR1 is MNHEY, CDR2 SMNVEV (reference sequence). The V end lost 2 bases, the J end lost 3 bases, and 16 bases lay between the germline ends. CDR3 length equals 16 residues. CDR3 protein: CASSLIPSAGDYGYTF. CDR3 coding DNA: TGTGCCAGCAGTTTAATCCCGAGTGCAGGCGACTATGGCTACACCTTC.

The V and J genes are TRBV27 and TRBJ2-7; 10 bases match TRBD2. The CDR3 spans 16 residues. V lost 5 bases and J lost 4; bases outside the gene matches: 11. Germline CDR1 MNHEY, CDR2 SMNVEV (reference sequence). The CDR3 here is CASSQRSGTSEYEQYF. CDR3 in DNA: TGTGCCAGCAGTCAAAGATCCGGGACTAGCGAATACGAGCAGTACTTC.

The rearrangement joins TRBV3-1 (or the pseudogene TRBV3-2) to TRBJ2-7; D gene unclear. Germline V CDR1 and CDR2: LGHDT, YNNKEL (reference sequence). V was shortened by 3 bases and J by 1 base, with 10 bases between the two germline ends. This CDR3 contains 14 residues. The CDR3 DNA sequence: TGTGCCAGCAGCCATCGGACGAAGTCCTACGAGCAGTACTTC. Protein sequence: CASSHRTKSYEQYF.